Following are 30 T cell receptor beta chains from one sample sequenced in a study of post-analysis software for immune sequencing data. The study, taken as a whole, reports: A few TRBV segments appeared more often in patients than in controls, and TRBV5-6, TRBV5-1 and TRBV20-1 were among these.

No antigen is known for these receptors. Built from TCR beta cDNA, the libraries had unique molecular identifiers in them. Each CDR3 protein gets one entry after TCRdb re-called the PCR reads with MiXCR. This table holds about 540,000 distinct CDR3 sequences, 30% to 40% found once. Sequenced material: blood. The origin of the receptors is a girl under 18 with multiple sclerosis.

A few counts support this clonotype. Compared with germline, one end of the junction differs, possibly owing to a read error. The CDR3 coding sequence is TGTGCCAGCAGTGACTCGGCAGGGCGGAGGCCTGGGGCCAACGTCCGGACTTTC. Amino acid sequence: CASSDSAGRRPGANVRTF. V usage is TRBV6-4 and J usage is TRBJ2-6; either TRBD1 or TRBD2 may fit D (5 bases each). There are 18 residues in the CDR3. The germline gives CDR1 MRHNA, CDR2 SNTAGT.

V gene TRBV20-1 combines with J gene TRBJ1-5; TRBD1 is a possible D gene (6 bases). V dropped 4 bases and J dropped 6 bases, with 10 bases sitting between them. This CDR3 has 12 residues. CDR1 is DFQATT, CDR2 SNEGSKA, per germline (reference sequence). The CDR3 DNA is TGCAGTGCTACAAGGGGGGGTCAGCCCCAGCATTTT. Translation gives CSATRGGQPQHF.

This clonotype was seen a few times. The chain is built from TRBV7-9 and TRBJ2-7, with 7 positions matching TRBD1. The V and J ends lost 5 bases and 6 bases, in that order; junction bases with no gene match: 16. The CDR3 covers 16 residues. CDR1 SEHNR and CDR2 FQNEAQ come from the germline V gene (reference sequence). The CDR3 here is CASSPWTGPTLSEQYF. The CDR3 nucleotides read TGTGCCAGCAGCCCCTGGACAGGACCTACTCTAAGCGAGCAGTACTTC.

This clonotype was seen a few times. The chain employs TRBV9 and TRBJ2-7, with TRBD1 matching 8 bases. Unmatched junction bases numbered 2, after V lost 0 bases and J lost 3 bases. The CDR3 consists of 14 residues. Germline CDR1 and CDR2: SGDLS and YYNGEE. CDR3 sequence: CASSVAGQGYEQYF. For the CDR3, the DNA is TGTGCCAGCAGCGTAGCTGGACAGGGCTACGAGCAGTACTTC.

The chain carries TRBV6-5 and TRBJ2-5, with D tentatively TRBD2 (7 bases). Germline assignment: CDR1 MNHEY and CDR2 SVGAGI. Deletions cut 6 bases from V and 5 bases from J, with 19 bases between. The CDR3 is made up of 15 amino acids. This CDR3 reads CASSRWGGLVETQYF. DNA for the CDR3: TGTGCCAGCAGCCGATGGGGGGGCCTGGTCGAGACCCAGTACTTC.

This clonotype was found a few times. CDR3 coding DNA: TGTGCCAGCAGTTCTACTAGCGGGGGTTACGAGACCCAGTACTTC. Its protein product is CASSSTSGGYETQYF. This chain links TRBV12-3 or TRBV12-4 with TRBJ2-5; 11 bases map to TRBD2. This CDR3 is built from 15 residues. The ends lost 4 bases at V and 5 bases at J; junction bases unmatched: 6.

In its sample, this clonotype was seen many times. CDR3: CASSLISPNEQYF. Here the CDR3 DNA reads TGTGCCAGCAGTCTTATATCGCCCAACGAGCAGTACTTC. The V call is TRBV27, the J call TRBJ2-7; D is unresolved. V was pared by 5 bases and J by 5 bases, with 13 bases between. CDR1 and CDR2 from the germline V gene are MNHEY and SMNVEV (reference sequence). The CDR3 covers 13 residues.

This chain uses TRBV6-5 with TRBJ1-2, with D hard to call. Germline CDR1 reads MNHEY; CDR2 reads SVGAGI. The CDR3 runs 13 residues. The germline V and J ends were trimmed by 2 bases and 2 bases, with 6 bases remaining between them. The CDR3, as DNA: TGTGCCAGCAGTTACGGCAGAAACTATGGCTACACCTTC. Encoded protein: CASSYGRNYGYTF.

This CDR3 reads CSVPRDGTDTQYF. CDR3 nucleotide sequence: TGCAGCGTCCCCCGGGACGGCACAGATACGCAGTATTTT. This chain links TRBV29-1 with TRBJ2-3; D might be TRBD1 or TRBD2, each matching 5 bases. The CDR3 sequence is 13 residues long. Germline loops: CDR1 SQVTM, CDR2 ANQGSEA. Deletions cut 6 bases from V and 1 base from J, with 11 bases between.

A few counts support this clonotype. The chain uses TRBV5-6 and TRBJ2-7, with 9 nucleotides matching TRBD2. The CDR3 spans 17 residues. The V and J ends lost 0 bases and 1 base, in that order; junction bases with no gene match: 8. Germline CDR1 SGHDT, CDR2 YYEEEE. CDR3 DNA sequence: TGTGCCAGCAGCTTGGGAACTCTAGCGGGGCCTTCCTACGAGCAGTACTTC. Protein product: CASSLGTLAGPSYEQYF.

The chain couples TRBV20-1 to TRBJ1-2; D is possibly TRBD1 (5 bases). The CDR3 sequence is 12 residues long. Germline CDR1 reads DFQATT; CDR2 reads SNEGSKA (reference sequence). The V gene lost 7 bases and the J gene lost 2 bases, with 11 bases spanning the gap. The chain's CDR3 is CSVRGFNYGYTF. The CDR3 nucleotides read TGCAGTGTTCGGGGGTTCAACTATGGCTACACCTTC.

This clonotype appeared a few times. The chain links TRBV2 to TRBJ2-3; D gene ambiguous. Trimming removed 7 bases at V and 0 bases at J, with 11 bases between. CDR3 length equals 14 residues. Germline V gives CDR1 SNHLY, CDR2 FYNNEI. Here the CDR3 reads CASKPELSTDTQYF. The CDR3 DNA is TGTGCCAGCAAGCCAGAGCTTAGCACAGATACGCAGTATTTT.

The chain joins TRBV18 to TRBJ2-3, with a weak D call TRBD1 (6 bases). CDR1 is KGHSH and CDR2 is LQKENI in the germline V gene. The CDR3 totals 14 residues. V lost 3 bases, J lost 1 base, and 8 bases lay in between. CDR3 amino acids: CASSPRQGTDTQYF. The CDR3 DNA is TGTGCCAGCTCACCGCGACAGGGCACAGATACGCAGTATTTT.

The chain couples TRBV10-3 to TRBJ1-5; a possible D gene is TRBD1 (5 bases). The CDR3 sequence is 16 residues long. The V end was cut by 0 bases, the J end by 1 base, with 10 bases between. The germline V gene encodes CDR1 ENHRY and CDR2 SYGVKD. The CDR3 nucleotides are TGTGCCATCAGTGAGTCGGGGGGGTTAAGCAATCAGCCCCAGCATTTT. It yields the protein CAISESGGLSNQPQHF.

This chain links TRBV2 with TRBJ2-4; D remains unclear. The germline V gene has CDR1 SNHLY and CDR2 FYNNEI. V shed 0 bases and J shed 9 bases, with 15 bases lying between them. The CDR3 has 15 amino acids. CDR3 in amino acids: CASSEAAHVYGIQYF. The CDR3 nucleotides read TGTGCCAGCAGTGAAGCGGCGCATGTGTATGGCATTCAGTACTTC.

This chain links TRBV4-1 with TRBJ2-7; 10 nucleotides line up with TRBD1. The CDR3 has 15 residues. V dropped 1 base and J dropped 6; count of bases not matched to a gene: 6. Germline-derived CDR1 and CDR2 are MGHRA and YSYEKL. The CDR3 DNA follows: TGCGCCAGCAGCCAAGGGACAGGGGGTCCCGCCGAGCAGTACTTC. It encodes CASSQGTGGPAEQYF.

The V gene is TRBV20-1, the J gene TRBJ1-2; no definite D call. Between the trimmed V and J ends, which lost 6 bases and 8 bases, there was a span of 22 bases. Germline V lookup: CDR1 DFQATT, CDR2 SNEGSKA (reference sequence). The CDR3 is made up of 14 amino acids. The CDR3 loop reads CSASPKLGPGGYTF. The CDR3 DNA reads TGCAGTGCCTCCCCAAAACTGGGCCCTGGGGGCTACACCTTC.

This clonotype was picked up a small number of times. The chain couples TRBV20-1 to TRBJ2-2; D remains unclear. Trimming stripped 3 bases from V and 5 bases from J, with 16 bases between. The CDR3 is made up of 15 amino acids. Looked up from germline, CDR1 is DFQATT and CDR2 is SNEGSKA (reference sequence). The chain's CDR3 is CSASRAETLTGELFF. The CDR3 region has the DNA TGCAGTGCTAGTAGGGCAGAAACTTTGACCGGGGAGCTGTTTTTT.

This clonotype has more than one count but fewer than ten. Here the CDR3 reads CASSPFPGQGTYEQYF. Here the CDR3 DNA reads TGTGCCAGCTCACCTTTCCCGGGACAGGGGACCTACGAGCAGTACTTC. The chain employs TRBV18 and TRBJ2-7; 10 bases are shared with TRBD1. Germline CDR1 and CDR2: KGHSH and LQKENI. V lost 3 bases to trimming and J lost 2 bases; unmatched junction nucleotides: 7. This CDR3 is 16 amino acids long.

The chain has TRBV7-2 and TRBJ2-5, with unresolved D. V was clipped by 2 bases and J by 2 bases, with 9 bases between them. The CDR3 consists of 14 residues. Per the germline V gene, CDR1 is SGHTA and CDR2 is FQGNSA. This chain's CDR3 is CASSLWAGQETQYF. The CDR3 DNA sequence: TGTGCCAGCAGCTTATGGGCAGGTCAAGAGACCCAGTACTTC.

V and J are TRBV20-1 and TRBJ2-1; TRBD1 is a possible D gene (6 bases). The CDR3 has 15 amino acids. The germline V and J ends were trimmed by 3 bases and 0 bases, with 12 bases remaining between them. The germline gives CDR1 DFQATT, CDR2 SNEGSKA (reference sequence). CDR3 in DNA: TGCAGTGCTAGGAGGGGGATCAGCTCCTACAATGAGCAGTTCTTC. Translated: CSARRGISSYNEQFF.

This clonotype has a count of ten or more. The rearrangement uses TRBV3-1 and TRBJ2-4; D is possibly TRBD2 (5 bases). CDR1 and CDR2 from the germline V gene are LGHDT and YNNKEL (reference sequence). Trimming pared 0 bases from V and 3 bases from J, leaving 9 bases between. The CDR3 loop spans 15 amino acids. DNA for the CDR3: TGTGCCAGCAGCCAAGATCCCGGGGACAAAAACATTCAGTACTTC. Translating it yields CASSQDPGDKNIQYF. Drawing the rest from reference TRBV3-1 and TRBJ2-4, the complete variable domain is DTAVSQTPKYLVTQMGNDKSIKCEQNLGHDTMYWYKQDSKKFLKIMFSYNNKELIINETVPNRFSPKSPDKAHLNLHINSLELGDSAVYFCASSQDPGDKNIQYFGAGTRLSVL.

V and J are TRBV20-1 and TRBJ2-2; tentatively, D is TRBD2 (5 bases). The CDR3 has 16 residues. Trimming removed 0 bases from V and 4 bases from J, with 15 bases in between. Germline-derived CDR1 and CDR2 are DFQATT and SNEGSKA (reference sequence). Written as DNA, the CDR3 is TGCAGTGCTAGAGAGGATCAGCGGAGTTCCACCGGGGAGCTGTTTTTT. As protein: CSAREDQRSSTGELFF.

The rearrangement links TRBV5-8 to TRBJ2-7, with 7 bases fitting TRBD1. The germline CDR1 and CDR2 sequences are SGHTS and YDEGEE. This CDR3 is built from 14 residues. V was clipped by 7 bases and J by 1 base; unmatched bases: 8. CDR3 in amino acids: CASQTPGQSYEQYF. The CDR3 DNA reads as TGTGCCAGCCAAACACCGGGACAGTCCTACGAGCAGTACTTC.

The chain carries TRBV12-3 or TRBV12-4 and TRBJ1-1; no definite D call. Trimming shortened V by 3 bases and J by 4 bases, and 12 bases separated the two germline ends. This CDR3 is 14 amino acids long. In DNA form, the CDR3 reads TGTGCCAGCAGTTTGGCCGGTGTGGGCACTGAAGCTTTCTTT. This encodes CASSLAGVGTEAFF.

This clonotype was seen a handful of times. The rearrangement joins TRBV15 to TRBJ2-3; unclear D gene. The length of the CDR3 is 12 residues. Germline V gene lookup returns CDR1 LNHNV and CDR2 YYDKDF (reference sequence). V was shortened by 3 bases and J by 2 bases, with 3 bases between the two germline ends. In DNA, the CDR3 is TGTGCCACCAGCAGGGACACAGATACGCAGTATTTT. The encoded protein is CATSRDTDTQYF.

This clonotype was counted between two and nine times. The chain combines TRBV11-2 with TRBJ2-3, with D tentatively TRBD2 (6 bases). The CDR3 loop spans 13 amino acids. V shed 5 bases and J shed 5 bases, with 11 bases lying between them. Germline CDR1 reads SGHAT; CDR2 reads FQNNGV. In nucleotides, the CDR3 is TGTGCCAGCAGCGCGGGGTTGGGAGATACGCAGTATTTT. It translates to CASSAGLGDTQYF.

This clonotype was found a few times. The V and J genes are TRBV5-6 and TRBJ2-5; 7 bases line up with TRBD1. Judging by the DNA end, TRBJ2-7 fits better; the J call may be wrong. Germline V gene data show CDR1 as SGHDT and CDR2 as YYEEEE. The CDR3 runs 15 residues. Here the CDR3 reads CASSLNLRGQYEQYF. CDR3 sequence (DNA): TGTGCCAGCAGCTTAAACCTCAGGGGACAGTACGAGCAGTACTTC.

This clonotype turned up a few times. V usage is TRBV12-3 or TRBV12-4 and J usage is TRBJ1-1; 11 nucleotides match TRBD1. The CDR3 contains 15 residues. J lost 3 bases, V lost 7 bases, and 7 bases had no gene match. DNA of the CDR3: TGTGCCAGCACCACGGACAGGGGGCTGGACACTGAAGCTTTCTTT. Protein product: CASTTDRGLDTEAFF.

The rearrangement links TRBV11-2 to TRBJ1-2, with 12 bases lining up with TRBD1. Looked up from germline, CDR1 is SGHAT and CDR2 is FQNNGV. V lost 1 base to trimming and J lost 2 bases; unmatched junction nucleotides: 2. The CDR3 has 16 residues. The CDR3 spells CASSLGGTGGNYGYTF. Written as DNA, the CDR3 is TGTGCCAGCAGCTTAGGGGGGACAGGGGGCAACTATGGCTACACCTTC. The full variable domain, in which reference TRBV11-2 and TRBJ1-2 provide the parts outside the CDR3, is EAGVAQSPRYKIIEKRQSVAFWCNPISGHATLYWYQQILGQGPKLLIQFQNNGVVDDSQLPKDRFSAERLKGVDSTLKIQPAKLEDSAVYLCASSLGGTGGNYGYTFGSGTRLTVV.